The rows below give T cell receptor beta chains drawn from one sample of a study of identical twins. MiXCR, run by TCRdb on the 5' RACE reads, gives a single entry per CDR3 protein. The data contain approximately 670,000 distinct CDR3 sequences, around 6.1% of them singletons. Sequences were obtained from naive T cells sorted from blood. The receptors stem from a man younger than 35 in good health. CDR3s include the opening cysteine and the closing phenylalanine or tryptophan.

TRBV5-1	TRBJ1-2	CASRTVLGTPYGYTF
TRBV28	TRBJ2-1	CASSLVLADNEQFF
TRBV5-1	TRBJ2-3	CASSLDRHRTDTQYF
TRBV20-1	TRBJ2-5	CSASISEGFKETQYF
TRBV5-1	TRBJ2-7	CASKLAGAIYEQYF
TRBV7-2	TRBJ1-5	CASSLAGRTDQPQHF
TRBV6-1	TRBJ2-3	CASTGTPDNTQYF
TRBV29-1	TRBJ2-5	CSVVGGDRIGQETQYF
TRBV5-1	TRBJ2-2	CASSVYRDRGFTGELFF
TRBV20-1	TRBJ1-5	CSARDGASNQPQHF
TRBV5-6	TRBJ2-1	CASSFGTSNEQVF
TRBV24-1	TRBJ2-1	CATAGASGRTYNEQFF
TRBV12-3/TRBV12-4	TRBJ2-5	CASSRQGGETQYF
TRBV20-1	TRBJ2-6	CSASIGSGANVLTF
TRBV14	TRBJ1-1	CASRPYGTEAFF
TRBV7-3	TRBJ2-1	CASSPHPSYNEQFF
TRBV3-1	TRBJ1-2	CASSQGAKGGYTF
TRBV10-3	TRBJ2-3	CAISGLAGVFGSTDTQYF
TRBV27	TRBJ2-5	CASRQTGAQYF
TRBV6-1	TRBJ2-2	CASRQRTSGEAGELFF
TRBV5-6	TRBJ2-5	CASSTGPPTQYF
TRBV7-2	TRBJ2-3	CASSITGGAADTQYF
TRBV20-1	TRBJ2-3	CSARDSRLAGVEDTQYF
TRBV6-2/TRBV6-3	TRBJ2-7	CASRLRGGQGYEQYF
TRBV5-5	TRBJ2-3	CASSLKGTDTQYF
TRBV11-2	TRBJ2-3	CASSSLARRADTQYF
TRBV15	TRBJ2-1	CATSRGTGAANNEQFF
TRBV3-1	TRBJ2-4	CASSPRDREGIQYF
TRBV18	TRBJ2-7	CASSPLNGDEQYF
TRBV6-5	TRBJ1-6	CASSYSTKGQGGRAPLHF
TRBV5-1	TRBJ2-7	CASSLGGTQTYEQYF
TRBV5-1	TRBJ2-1	CASSPNWDRIINEQFF